A single sample is the source of the 12 T cell receptor beta chains below, sequenced in a study of T cell repertoires in cytomegalovirus infection. Each CDR3 protein gets one entry after TCRdb re-called the reads with MiXCR. The sample has about 180,000 distinct CDR3 sequences, about a sixth seen once; the top ten hold roughly a quarter. The source material was CD8+ T cells from PBMCs. The receptors originated from a human donor in good health (CMV status not recorded). Some clones in this sample may be carry-over from other donors' samples.

This chain uses TRBV25-1 with TRBJ1-4; weak D call: TRBD1 (6 bases). Germline assignment: CDR1 MGHDK and CDR2 SYGVNS. This CDR3 comprises 15 residues. V was shortened by 6 bases and J by 4 bases, with 15 bases between the two germline ends. CDR3 protein: CASSPAQGLNEKLFF. The CDR3 DNA reads TGTGCCAGCAGCCCCGCACAGGGCCTTAATGAAAAACTGTTTTTT.

This clonotype was counted a few times. The chain combines TRBV20-1 with TRBJ2-1, with D uncertain. CDR1 and CDR2 from the germline V gene are DFQATT and SNEGSKA (reference sequence). The CDR3 runs 17 residues. V was pared by 0 bases and J by 0 bases, with 15 bases between. The CDR3 sequence is CSARDSQLTSSYNEQFF. The CDR3 DNA is TGCAGTGCTAGAGATTCCCAATTGACGAGCTCCTACAATGAGCAGTTCTTC.

The table lists this clonotype with a few counts. The rearrangement links TRBV6-5 to TRBJ2-7; D may be TRBD1 (6 bases). Germline lookup yields CDR1 MNHEY and CDR2 SVGAGI. The ends were cut back, 6 bases at V and 0 bases at J, with 24 bases in the middle. CDR3 length: 18 amino acids. The chain's CDR3 is CASSPLGEVSDSSYEQYF. CDR3 nucleotides: TGTGCCAGCAGCCCCCTCGGAGAAGTCTCGGACAGCTCCTACGAGCAGTACTTC.

This clonotype was recorded a few times. The chain couples TRBV7-9 to TRBJ2-7; D might be TRBD2 (6 bases). CDR3 length: 13 amino acids. Germline CDR1 SEHNR, CDR2 FQNEAQ (reference sequence). Trimming removed 4 bases from V and 2 bases from J, with 9 bases in between. The CDR3 DNA reads as TGTGCCAGCAGCTCCCCGGGGGCCTACGAGCAGTACTTC. It codes for CASSSPGAYEQYF.

The genes are TRBV7-8 and TRBJ1-6, with D unclear. V lost 5 bases to trimming and J lost 6 bases, with 14 bases between them. The length of the CDR3 is 15 residues. Germline loops: CDR1 SGHVS, CDR2 FQNEAQ. The CDR3 spells CASSPDPGFNSPLHF. CDR3 DNA sequence: TGTGCCAGCAGCCCGGATCCCGGGTTTAATTCACCCCTCCACTTT.

The V gene is TRBV5-1, the J gene TRBJ2-5, with D uncertain. This CDR3 has 16 residues. Deletions cut 0 bases from V and 2 bases from J, with 14 bases between. The V gene's germline CDR1 is SGHRS and CDR2 YFSETQ. CDR3 sequence (DNA): TGCGCCAGCAGCTTGGGTAGATTGCCGCCTCAAGAGACCCAGTACTTC. Translating it yields CASSLGRLPPQETQYF.

This chain links TRBV6-2 or TRBV6-3 with TRBJ2-1, with D perhaps TRBD1 or TRBD2 (5 bases each). The ends were cut back, 10 bases at V and 0 bases at J, with 10 bases in the middle. This CDR3 contains 13 residues. Per germline, CDR1 MNHEY and CDR2 SVGEGT. This chain's CDR3 is CATGGSSYNEQFF. The CDR3, as DNA: TGTGCCACTGGGGGTAGCTCCTACAATGAGCAGTTCTTC.

CDR3 sequence reads: CASSYSNAGGITTDTQYF. The CDR3 DNA reads as TGTGCCAGCAGTTACTCGAATGCGGGGGGGATCACCACAGATACGCAGTATTTT. The J gene is TRBJ2-3, the V gene TRBV6-5, with 9 bases that match TRBD2. The CDR3 is made up of 18 amino acids. J was trimmed by 2 bases and V by 0 bases; bases with no gene match: 9. CDR1 is MNHEY, CDR2 SVGAGI, per germline.

This clonotype has a count of ten or more. The J gene is TRBJ2-7, the V gene TRBV7-2, with D perhaps given as TRBD1 or TRBD2 (5 bases each). The CDR3 totals 16 residues. V lost 1 base and J lost 0, with 13 bases in between. The germline V gene has CDR1 SGHTA and CDR2 FQGNSA. CDR3 DNA: TGTGCCAGCAGCTTAGAGGTGGGGGTGCTCTCCTACGAGCAGTACTTC. This encodes CASSLEVGVLSYEQYF.

This clonotype was detected many times. Here the CDR3 reads CAIRMDRAGTGELFF. In nucleotides, the CDR3 is TGTGCCATCAGGATGGACAGGGCCGGCACCGGGGAGCTGTTTTTT. V is TRBV10-3 and J is TRBJ2-2; 8 bases match TRBD1. Germline values: CDR1 ENHRY, CDR2 SYGVKD. Trimming cost V 6 bases and J 4 bases; bases outside gene matches: 7. The CDR3 loop spans 15 amino acids.

This clonotype is large. The chain joins TRBV20-1 to TRBJ2-1, with D unclear. The CDR3 is 10 amino acids. Germline CDR1 is DFQATT and CDR2 is SNEGSKA (reference sequence). V was cut by 5 bases and J by 7 bases, with 6 bases left in between. In nucleotides, the CDR3 is TGCAGTGCTCAAGAAAATGAGCAGTTCTTC. The encoded protein is CSAQENEQFF.

The table lists this clonotype with a few counts. J is TRBJ2-4 and V is TRBV7-9, with D perhaps given as TRBD1 or TRBD2 (5 bases each). CDR3 length equals 16 residues. The germline CDR1 and CDR2 sequences are SEHNR and FQNEAQ (reference sequence). V shed 1 base and J shed 0 bases, with 10 bases lying between them. The CDR3: CASSLDGTVAKNIQYF. CDR3 nucleotides: TGTGCCAGCAGCTTAGATGGGACGGTAGCCAAAAACATTCAGTACTTC.